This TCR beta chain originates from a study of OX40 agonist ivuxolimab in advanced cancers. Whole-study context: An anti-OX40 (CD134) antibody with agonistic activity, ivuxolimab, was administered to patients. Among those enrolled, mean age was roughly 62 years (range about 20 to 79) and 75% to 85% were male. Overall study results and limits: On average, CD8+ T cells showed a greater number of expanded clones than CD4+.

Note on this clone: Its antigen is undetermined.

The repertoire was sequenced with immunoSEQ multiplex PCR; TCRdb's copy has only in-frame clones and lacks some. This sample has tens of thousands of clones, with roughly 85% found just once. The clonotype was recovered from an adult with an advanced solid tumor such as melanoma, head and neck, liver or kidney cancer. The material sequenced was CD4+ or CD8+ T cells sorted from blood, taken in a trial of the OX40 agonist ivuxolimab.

The CDR3 protein is CASSERVGNTEAFF. CDR3 nucleotide sequence: TGTGCCAGCAGCGAAAGGGTGGGGAACACTGAAGCTTTCTTT. This chain links TRBV2 with TRBJ1-1; no definite D call. In germline, CDR1 is SNHLY, CDR2 FYNNEI. V lost 6 bases to trimming and J lost 1 base, with 12 bases between them. This CDR3 spans 14 amino acids.